This T cell receptor (beta chain) appears in the sequencing data of a study of T cell responses to AZD1222 COVID-19 vaccine. In the study overall: Whether given at about 4 or about 12 weeks, second doses were pooled.

The study's findings and limits: In the spike-specific TCR repertoire, nearly half reportedly target unmutated variant regions. Females made up more of the donors, who were largely white British, and clonal diversity may have come out too low. Among those given AZD1222, only 5 to 7 were seropositive at baseline.

In regard to this clone: Its antigen is not identified.

Measured with immunoSEQ multiplex PCR; TCRdb has only the in-frame clones, and not every one. Of about 93,000 clones in the sample, around 85% were seen once. The germline V gene has CDR1 SNHLY and CDR2 FYNNEI. The CDR3 contains 11 residues. Trimming stripped 8 bases from V and 5 bases from J, with 9 bases between. The V gene is TRBV2, the J gene TRBJ1-1; D is possibly TRBD1 (5 bases). The sequencing here drew on peripheral blood, taken on day 0 of AZD1222 vaccination. The receptor was derived from an adult in good health. The CDR3 loop is CASGRGTEAFF. CDR3 sequence (DNA): TGTGCCAGCGGACGGGGGACTGAAGCTTTCTTT.